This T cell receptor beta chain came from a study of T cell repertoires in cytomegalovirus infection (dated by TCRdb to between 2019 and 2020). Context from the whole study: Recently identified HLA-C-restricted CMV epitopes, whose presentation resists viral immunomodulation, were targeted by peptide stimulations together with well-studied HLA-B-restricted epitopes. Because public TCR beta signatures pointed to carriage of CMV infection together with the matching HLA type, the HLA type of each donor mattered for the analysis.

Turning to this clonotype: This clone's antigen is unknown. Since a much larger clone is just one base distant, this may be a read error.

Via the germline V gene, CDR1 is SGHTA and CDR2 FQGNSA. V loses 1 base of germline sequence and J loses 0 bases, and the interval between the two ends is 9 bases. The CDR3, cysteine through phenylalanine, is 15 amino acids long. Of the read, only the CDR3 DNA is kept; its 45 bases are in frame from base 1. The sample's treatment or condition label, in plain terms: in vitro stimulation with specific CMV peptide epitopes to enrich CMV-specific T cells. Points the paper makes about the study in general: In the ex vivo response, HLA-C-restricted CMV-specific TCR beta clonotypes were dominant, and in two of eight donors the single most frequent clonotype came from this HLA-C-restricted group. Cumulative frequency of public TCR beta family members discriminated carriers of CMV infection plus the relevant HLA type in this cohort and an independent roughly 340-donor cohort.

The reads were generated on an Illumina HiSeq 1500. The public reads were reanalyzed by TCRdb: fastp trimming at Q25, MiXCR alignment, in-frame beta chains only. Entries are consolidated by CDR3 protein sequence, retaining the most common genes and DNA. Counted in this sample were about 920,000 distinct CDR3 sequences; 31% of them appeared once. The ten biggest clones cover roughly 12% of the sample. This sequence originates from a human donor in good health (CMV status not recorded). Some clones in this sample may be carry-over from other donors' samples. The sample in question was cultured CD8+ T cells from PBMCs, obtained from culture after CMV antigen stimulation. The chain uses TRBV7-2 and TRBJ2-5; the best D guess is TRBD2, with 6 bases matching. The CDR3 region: CASSLGVADQETQYF. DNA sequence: TGTGCCAGCAGCTTAGGGGTAGCGGACCAAGAGACCCAGTACTTC.